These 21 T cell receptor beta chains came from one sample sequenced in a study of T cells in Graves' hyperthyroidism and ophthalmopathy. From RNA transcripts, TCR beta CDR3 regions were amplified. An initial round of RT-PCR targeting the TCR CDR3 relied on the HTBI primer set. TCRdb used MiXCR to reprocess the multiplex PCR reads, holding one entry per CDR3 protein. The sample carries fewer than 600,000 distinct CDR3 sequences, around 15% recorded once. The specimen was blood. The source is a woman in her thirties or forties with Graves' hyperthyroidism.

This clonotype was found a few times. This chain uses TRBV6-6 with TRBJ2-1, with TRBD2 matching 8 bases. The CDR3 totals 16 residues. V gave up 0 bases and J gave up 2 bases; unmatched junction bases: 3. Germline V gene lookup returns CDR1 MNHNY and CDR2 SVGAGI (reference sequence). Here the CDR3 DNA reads TGTGCCAGCAGTTACTCGGCGGGAGGAGCCTACAATGAGCAGTTCTTC. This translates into CASSYSAGGAYNEQFF.

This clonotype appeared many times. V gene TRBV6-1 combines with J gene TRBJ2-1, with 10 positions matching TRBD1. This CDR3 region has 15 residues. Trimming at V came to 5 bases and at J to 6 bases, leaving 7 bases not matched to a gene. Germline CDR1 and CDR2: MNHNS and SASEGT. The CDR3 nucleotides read TGTGCCAGCAGTTTAGACAGGGGGCAAGTCAATGAGCAGTTCTTC. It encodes CASSLDRGQVNEQFF.

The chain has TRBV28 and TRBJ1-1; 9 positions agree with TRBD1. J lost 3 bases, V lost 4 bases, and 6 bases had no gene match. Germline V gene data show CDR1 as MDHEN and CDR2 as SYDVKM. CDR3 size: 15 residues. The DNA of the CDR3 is TGTGCCAGCAGTTCCGGACAGGGGTTGGACACTGAAGCTTTCTTT. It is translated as CASSSGQGLDTEAFF.

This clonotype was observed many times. The chain's CDR3 is CASRGQFTYEQYF. DNA of the CDR3: TGTGCCAGCAGGGGACAGTTTACTTACGAGCAGTACTTC. V is TRBV28 and J is TRBJ2-7, with 7 bases aligning to TRBD1. The germline V gene encodes CDR1 MDHEN and CDR2 SYDVKM. CDR3 size: 13 residues. The J segment lost 4 bases and the V segment lost 6 bases, leaving 6 bases of the junction unmatched.

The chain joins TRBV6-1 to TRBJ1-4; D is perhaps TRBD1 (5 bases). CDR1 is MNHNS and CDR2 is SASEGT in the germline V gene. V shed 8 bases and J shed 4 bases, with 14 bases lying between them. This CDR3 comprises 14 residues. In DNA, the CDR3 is TGTGCCAGCGGCGGGGGGAGGGTTAATGAAAAACTGTTTTTT. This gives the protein CASGGGRVNEKLFF.

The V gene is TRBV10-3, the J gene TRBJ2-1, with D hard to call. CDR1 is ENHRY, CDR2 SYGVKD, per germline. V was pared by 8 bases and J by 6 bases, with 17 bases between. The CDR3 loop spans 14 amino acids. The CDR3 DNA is TGTGCCATCCGTCTTAGCAGTGGGATCAATGAGCAGTTCTTC. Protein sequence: CAIRLSSGINEQFF.

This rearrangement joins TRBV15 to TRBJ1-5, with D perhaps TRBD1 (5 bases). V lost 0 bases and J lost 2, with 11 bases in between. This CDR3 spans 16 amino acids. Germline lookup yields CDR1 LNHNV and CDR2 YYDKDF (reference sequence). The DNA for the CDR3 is TGTGCCACCAGCAGAGATTCGGGGGATGGCAATCAGCCCCAGCATTTT. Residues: CATSRDSGDGNQPQHF.

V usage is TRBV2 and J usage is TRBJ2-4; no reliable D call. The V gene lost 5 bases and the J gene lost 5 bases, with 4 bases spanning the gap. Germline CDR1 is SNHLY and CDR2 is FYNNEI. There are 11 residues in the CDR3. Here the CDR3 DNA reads TGTGCCAGCAGTCCCCAAAACATTCAGTACTTC. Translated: CASSPQNIQYF.

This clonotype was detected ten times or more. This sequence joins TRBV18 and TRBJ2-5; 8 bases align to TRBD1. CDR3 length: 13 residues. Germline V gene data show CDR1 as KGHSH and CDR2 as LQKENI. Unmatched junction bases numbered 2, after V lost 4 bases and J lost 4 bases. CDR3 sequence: CASSRGTGETQYF. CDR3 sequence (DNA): TGTGCCAGCTCACGGGGGACAGGAGAGACCCAGTACTTC.

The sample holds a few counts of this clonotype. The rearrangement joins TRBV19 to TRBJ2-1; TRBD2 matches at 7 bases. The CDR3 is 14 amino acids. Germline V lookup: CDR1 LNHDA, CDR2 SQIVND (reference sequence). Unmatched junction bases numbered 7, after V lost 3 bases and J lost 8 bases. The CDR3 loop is CASSIRAGSYEQFF. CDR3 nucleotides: TGTGCCAGTAGTATCCGAGCGGGATCATATGAGCAGTTCTTC.

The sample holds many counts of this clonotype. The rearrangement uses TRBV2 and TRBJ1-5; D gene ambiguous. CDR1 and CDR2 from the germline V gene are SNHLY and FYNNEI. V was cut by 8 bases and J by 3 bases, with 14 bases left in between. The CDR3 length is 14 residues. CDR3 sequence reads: CASLAFGDNQPQHF. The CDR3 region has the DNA TGTGCCAGCCTGGCCTTTGGGGACAATCAGCCCCAGCATTTT.

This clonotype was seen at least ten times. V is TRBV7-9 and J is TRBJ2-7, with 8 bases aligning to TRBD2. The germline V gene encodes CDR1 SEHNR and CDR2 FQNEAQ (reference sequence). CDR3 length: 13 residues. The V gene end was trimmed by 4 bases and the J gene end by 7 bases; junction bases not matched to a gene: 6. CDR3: CASSSVAGREQYF. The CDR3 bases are TGTGCCAGCAGCTCCGTAGCGGGAAGGGAGCAGTACTTC.

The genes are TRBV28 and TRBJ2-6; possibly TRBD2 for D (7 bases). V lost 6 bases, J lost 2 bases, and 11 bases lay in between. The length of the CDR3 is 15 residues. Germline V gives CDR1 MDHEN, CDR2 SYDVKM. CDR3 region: CASRSGGAGANVLTF. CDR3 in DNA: TGTGCCAGCAGATCGGGGGGCGCTGGGGCCAACGTCCTGACTTTC. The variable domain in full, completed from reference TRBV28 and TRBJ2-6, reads DVKVTQSSRYLVKRTGEKVFLECVQDMDHENMFWYRQDPGLGLRLIYFSYDVKMKEKGDIPEGYSVSREKKERFSLILESASTNQTSMYLCASRSGGAGANVLTFGAGSRLTVL.

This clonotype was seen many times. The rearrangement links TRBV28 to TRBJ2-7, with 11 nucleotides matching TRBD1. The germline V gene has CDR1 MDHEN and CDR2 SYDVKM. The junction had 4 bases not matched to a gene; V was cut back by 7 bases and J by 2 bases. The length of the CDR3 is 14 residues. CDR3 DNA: TGTGCCAGCACAGGGACAGGGGGTGCCTACGAGCAGTACTTC. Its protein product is CASTGTGGAYEQYF.

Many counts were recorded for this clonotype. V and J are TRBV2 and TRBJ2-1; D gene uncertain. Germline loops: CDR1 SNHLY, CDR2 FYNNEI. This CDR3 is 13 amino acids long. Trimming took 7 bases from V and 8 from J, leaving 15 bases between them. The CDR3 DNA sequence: TGTGCCAGCAAAAGAATGGATCTGGATGAGCAGTTCTTC. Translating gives CASKRMDLDEQFF.

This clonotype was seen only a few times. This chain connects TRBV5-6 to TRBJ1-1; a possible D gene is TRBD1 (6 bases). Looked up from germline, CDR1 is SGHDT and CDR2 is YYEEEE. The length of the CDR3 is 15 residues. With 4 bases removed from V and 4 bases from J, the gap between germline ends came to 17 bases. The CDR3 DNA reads TGTGCCAGCAGCCCTGGAAGGGGGGTCGTCACTGAAGCTTTCTTT. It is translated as CASSPGRGVVTEAFF.

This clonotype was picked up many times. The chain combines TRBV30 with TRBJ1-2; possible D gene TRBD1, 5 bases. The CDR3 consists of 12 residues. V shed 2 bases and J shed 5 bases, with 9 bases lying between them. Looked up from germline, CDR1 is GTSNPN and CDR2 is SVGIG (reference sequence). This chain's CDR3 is CAWSPGPYGYTF. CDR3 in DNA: TGTGCCTGGAGTCCGGGACCTTATGGCTACACCTTC.

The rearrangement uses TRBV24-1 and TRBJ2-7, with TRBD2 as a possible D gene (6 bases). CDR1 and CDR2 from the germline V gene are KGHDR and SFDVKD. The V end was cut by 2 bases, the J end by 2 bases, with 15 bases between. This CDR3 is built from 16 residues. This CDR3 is CATSDSSGTYTYEQYF. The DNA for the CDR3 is TGTGCCACCAGTGATTCATCCGGGACTTACACCTACGAGCAGTACTTC.

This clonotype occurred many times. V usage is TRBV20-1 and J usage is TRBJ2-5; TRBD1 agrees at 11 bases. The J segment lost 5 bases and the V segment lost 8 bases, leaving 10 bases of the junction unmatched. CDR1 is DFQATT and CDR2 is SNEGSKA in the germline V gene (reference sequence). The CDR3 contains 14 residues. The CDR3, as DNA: TGCAGTACCTGGACAGGGGGCTGGCAGGAGACCCAGTACTTC. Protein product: CSTWTGGWQETQYF.

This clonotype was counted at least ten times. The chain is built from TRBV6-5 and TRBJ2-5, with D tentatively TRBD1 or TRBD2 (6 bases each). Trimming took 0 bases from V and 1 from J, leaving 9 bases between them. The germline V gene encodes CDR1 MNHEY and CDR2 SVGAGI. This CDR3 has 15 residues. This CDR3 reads CASSYSGGSQETQYF. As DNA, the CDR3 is TGTGCCAGCAGTTACTCAGGGGGGTCCCAAGAGACCCAGTACTTC.

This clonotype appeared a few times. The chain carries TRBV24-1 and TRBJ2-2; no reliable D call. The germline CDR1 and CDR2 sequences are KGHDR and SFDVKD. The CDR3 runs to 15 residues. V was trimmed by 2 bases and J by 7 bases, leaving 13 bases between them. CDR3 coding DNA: TGTGCCACCAGTGATTCAAGGATAATCCGCGGGGAGCTGTTTTTT. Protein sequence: CATSDSRIIRGELFF.